What follows are 25 T cell receptor beta chains derived from one specimen sequenced in a study of blood T cell repertoires in COVID-19. Assay used: immunoSEQ multiplex PCR; TCRdb lists only in-frame clones, some missing. The table shows about 160,000 clones, with about 93% occurring only once. Specimen: peripheral blood. These receptors were obtained from a woman between 45 and 65 years old with acute or convalescent COVID-19.

For the CDR3, the DNA is TGTGCCTGGAGCGGGGGAATTGGCTATGGCTACACCTTC. It specifies CAWSGGIGYGYTF. The rearrangement links TRBV30 to TRBJ1-2; tentatively, D is TRBD1 (5 bases). The CDR3 is 13 residues long. V lost 3 bases to trimming and J lost 4 bases, with 12 bases between them. The germline V gene encodes CDR1 GTSNPN and CDR2 SVGIG (reference sequence).

The chain employs TRBV23-1 and TRBJ2-7; the D gene is possibly TRBD1 (6 bases). TRBV23-1 counts as an open reading frame of uncertain function. Trimming left V 9 bases short and J 5 bases short, with 11 bases between. The CDR3 sequence is 11 residues long. The DNA for the CDR3 is TGCGCCAGTGGGGGCTGGGACGAGCAGTACTTC. Protein sequence: CASGGWDEQYF.

In regard to this clone: At one end the junction does not follow the germline gene, possibly because of a read error. The gene calls are TRBV6-1 and TRBJ2-3, with D unclear. CDR3 length: 14 amino acids. The V gene's germline CDR1 is MNHNS and CDR2 SASEGT. CDR3 nucleotides: TGTGCCAGCAGTGAAGACCTAAACACAGACACGCAGTATTTT. This gives the protein CASSEDLNTDTQYF.

The chain has TRBV2 and TRBJ1-3; TRBD1 is a possible D gene (6 bases). The CDR3 is 19 residues long. V gave up 1 base and J gave up 2 bases, with 21 bases separating them. CDR1 is SNHLY, CDR2 FYNNEI, per germline. CDR3 amino acids: CASSEVHMTGQTTGNTIYF. In nucleotides, the CDR3 is TGTGCCAGCAGTGAAGTTCACATGACGGGACAAACGACTGGAAACACCATATATTTT.

This rearrangement joins TRBV11-2 to TRBJ1-3; 7 nucleotides match TRBD1. CDR3 length: 18 residues. V trimming: 4 bases; J trimming: 1 base; junction bases outside the gene matches: 13. Per the germline V gene, CDR1 is SGHAT and CDR2 is FQNNGV. The CDR3 nucleotides are TGTGCCAGCAGCTCCTTAAACAGGGGTACCCTTTCTGGAAACACCATATATTTT. It is translated as CASSSLNRGTLSGNTIYF.

The chain joins TRBV7-9 to TRBJ1-2; D perhaps matches TRBD1 (6 bases). CDR1 is SEHNR and CDR2 is FQNEAQ in the germline V gene (reference sequence). This CDR3 has 16 residues. Deletions cut 5 bases from V and 2 bases from J, with 18 bases between. DNA for the CDR3: TGTGCCAGCAGCCTCTTATCGACAGGCGAGAACTATGGCTACACCTTC. It codes for CASSLLSTGENYGYTF.

The chain joins TRBV12-3 or TRBV12-4 to TRBJ1-5, with 9 bases lining up with TRBD1. The CDR3 is 13 residues long. V lost 10 bases and J lost 4; bases outside the gene matches: 5. The CDR3 reads CAITGGWNQPQHF. The DNA for the CDR3 is TGTGCCATTACAGGGGGCTGGAATCAGCCCCAGCATTTT.

DNA of the CDR3: TGTGCCAGCAGTTACGCCAGGGAGAACACTGAAGCTTTCTTT. Residues: CASSYARENTEAFF. This chain connects TRBV6-5 to TRBJ1-1; weak D call: TRBD1 (5 bases). The V end lost 2 bases, the J end lost 1 base, and 8 bases lay between the germline ends. Per the germline V gene, CDR1 is MNHEY and CDR2 is SVGAGI. The CDR3 covers 14 residues.

This chain links TRBV10-3 with TRBJ1-4, with 8 bases that match TRBD1. V lost 6 bases, J lost 5 bases, and 8 bases stayed unmatched. The CDR3 is made up of 15 amino acids. Germline CDR1 reads ENHRY; CDR2 reads SYGVKD. The CDR3 nucleotides are TGTGCCATCAGCGGGACAGGAGGGGCAAATGAAAAACTGTTTTTT. The encoded protein is CAISGTGGANEKLFF.

The chain recombines TRBV7-9 with TRBJ2-2, with a tentative D call TRBD2 (6 bases). Between the trimmed V and J ends, which lost 3 bases and 6 bases, there was a span of 11 bases. CDR1 is SEHNR and CDR2 is FQNEAQ in the germline V gene (reference sequence). The length of the CDR3 is 14 residues. The CDR3 DNA reads as TGTGCCAGCAGCTTGGGACTTCTCCCCGGGGAGCTGTTTTTT. Its translation: CASSLGLLPGELFF.

The V call is TRBV12-3 or TRBV12-4, the J call TRBJ2-3; D is ambiguous. CDR3 length: 13 amino acids. The V gene lost 6 bases and the J gene lost 3 bases, with 10 bases spanning the gap. In DNA form, the CDR3 reads TGTGCCAGCAGACCGCGGCGGACAGATACGCAGTATTTT. It is translated as CASRPRRTDTQYF.

The chain links TRBV3-1 (or the pseudogene TRBV3-2) to TRBJ1-3; 7 bases are shared with TRBD1. Germline V gives CDR1 LGHDT, CDR2 YNNKEL (reference sequence). CDR3 size: 19 residues. The V and J ends lost 0 bases and 3 bases, in that order; junction bases with no gene match: 14. The CDR3 coding sequence is TGTGCCAGCAGCCAAGATCTCTATAATAGGGGGCTATATGGAAACACCATATATTTT. This gives the protein CASSQDLYNRGLYGNTIYF.

The rearrangement uses TRBV15 and TRBJ2-1, with a possible D match to TRBD1 (7 bases). Germline assignment: CDR1 LNHNV and CDR2 YYDKDF (reference sequence). Trimming shortened V by 2 bases and J by 9 bases, and 20 bases separated the two germline ends. The CDR3 length is 16 residues. CDR3 sequence (DNA): TGTGCCACCAGCAGACTAGCGCAAGTAGGGGGCAGTGAGCAGTTCTTC. Translated, it gives CATSRLAQVGGSEQFF.

This sequence joins TRBV2 and TRBJ2-7; TRBD1 matches 7 bases. Germline lookup yields CDR1 SNHLY and CDR2 FYNNEI. The CDR3 has 15 residues. J gave up 3 bases and V 6 bases, and 11 bases lay outside the gene matches. DNA for the CDR3: TGTGCCAGCAGATGGGACAGCCCGGCCTACTACGAGCAGTACTTC. Translating gives CASRWDSPAYYEQYF.

The V and J genes are TRBV6-5 and TRBJ1-2; D gene unclear. The CDR3 has 15 amino acids. Trimming left V 6 bases short and J 0 bases short, with 14 bases between. From germline, CDR1 is MNHEY and CDR2 SVGAGI. DNA for the CDR3: TGTGCCAGCAGATACGGGAGGAACGCTAACTATGGCTACACCTTC. This encodes CASRYGRNANYGYTF.

This chain joins TRBV24-1 and TRBJ1-2; 8 bases are a match to TRBD1. The CDR3 length is 13 residues. V shed 5 bases, J shed 4 bases, and the junction held 2 bases outside the gene matches. Germline V lookup: CDR1 KGHDR, CDR2 SFDVKD. In nucleotides, the CDR3 is TGTGCCACCAGTGTTGGGACAGGCTATGGCTACACCTTC. Residues: CATSVGTGYGYTF.

This chain uses TRBV6-2 or TRBV6-3 with TRBJ1-1; 10 nucleotides match TRBD1. The trim removed 2 bases at V and 3 bases at J, leaving 6 bases unmatched. The CDR3 has 16 residues. Germline values: CDR1 MNHEY, CDR2 SVGEGT. The CDR3 DNA is TGTGCCAGCAGTTACGAGACAGGGGGCGCGGACACTGAAGCTTTCTTT. Its translation is CASSYETGGADTEAFF.

V and J are TRBV28 and TRBJ2-7; 9 nucleotides line up with TRBD1. Germline V lookup: CDR1 MDHEN, CDR2 SYDVKM. V gave up 8 bases and J gave up 4 bases; unmatched junction bases: 9. The CDR3 is made up of 14 amino acids. This chain's CDR3 is CASVLDRGRYEQYF. The CDR3 DNA follows: TGTGCCAGCGTCCTCGACAGGGGGAGGTACGAGCAGTACTTC. The full variable domain, in which reference TRBV28 and TRBJ2-7 provide the parts outside the CDR3, is DVKVTQSSRYLVKRTGEKVFLECVQDMDHENMFWYRQDPGLGLRLIYFSYDVKMKEKGDIPEGYSVSREKKERFSLILESASTNQTSMYLCASVLDRGRYEQYFGPGTRLTVT.

The V and J genes are TRBV30 and TRBJ1-1, with a possible D match to TRBD1 (5 bases). The germline V and J ends were trimmed by 4 bases and 7 bases, with 13 bases remaining between them. CDR3 length: 12 amino acids. Germline CDR1 is GTSNPN and CDR2 is SVGIG (reference sequence). In DNA, the CDR3 is TGTGCCTGGATCCAGGGAAATCATGAAGCTTTCTTT. Protein: CAWIQGNHEAFF.

The CDR3 DNA reads TGTGCCAGCAGCCCCCGTGAGGGTAATCAGCCCCAGCATTTT. Its protein product is CASSPREGNQPQHF. V is TRBV16 and J is TRBJ1-5; no clear D. Germline CDR1 is KGHSY and CDR2 is FQNENV. This CDR3 contains 14 residues. The V and J ends lost 4 bases and 4 bases respectively, with 11 bases between them.

The CDR3 sequence: CASTKTQLQGRKSEAFF. The CDR3 region has the DNA TGTGCCAGTACCAAAACCCAGCTACAGGGGAGAAAGTCTGAAGCTTTCTTT. This chain links TRBV19 with TRBJ1-1; 7 bases line up with TRBD1. The germline gives CDR1 LNHDA, CDR2 SQIVND (reference sequence). CDR3 length: 17 residues. V shed 7 bases, J shed 6 bases, and the junction held 20 bases outside the gene matches.

The chain carries TRBV15 and TRBJ2-1; 9 bases match TRBD2. CDR3 length: 15 residues. Losses at the gene ends were 1 base for V and 9 bases for J; bases not matched to a gene: 7. Germline V gives CDR1 LNHNV, CDR2 YYDKDF (reference sequence). The CDR3 loop reads CATSRVAGEGIEQFF. For the CDR3, the DNA is TGTGCCACCAGCAGAGTAGCGGGAGAGGGGATTGAGCAGTTCTTC.

V gene TRBV10-3 combines with J gene TRBJ1-3; no definite D call. Trimming stripped 3 bases from V and 0 bases from J, with 6 bases between. Germline V gene data show CDR1 as ENHRY and CDR2 as SYGVKD. The CDR3 is 14 residues long. The chain's CDR3 is CAISDRNSGNTIYF. CDR3 in DNA: TGTGCCATCAGTGACAGAAACTCTGGAAACACCATATATTTT.

V gene TRBV7-2 combines with J gene TRBJ1-2; D not resolved. There are 12 residues in the CDR3. Germline lookup yields CDR1 SGHTA and CDR2 FQGNSA. The V end lost 2 bases, the J end lost 4 bases, and 5 bases lay between the germline ends. The CDR3 bases are TGTGCCAGCAGCTTAATCGGCTATGGCTACACCTTC. As protein: CASSLIGYGYTF.

The genes are TRBV6-2 or TRBV6-3 and TRBJ2-7; weak D call: TRBD1 (6 bases). The germline gives CDR1 MNHEY, CDR2 SVGEGT. V was pared by 5 bases and J by 6 bases, with 20 bases between. The CDR3 has 15 residues. The CDR3 here is CASSSRAGLGAEQYF. The DNA for the CDR3 is TGTGCCAGCAGTAGCCGGGCGGGCTTGGGGGCCGAGCAGTACTTC.